This paragraph covers one TCR beta chain sequence. Its antigen is still unknown. Healthy adults negative for HIV, lacking recent acute infections or vaccinations, served as donors. The repertoire was sequenced with immunoSEQ multiplex PCR; TCRdb's copy has only in-frame clones and lacks some. The sample shows roughly 450,000 clones, more than 65% of them seen only once. This sample was included in a study of shared clonotypes between healthy human individuals. V dropped 0 bases and J dropped 2 bases, with 11 bases sitting between them. In germline, CDR1 is LGHNA, CDR2 YSLEER. This CDR3 is built from 16 residues. Study-level points and caveats: Apart from blood, nothing was sampled; tissue repertoires likely differ.

This TCR came from a woman aged 40 to 50 in good health. Some clones in this sample may be carry-over from other donors' samples. This chain uses TRBV4-3 with TRBJ2-1, with D possibly being TRBD2 (5 bases). Sequencing was carried out using PBMCs. The DNA for the CDR3 is TGCGCCAGCAGCCAAGAAGAGACTATACCCTACAATGAGCAGTTCTTC. It encodes CASSQEETIPYNEQFF.